These 8 T cell receptor beta chains share one sample of origin, sequenced in a study of T cells in Graves' hyperthyroidism and ophthalmopathy. Researchers took RNA transcripts and amplified the TCR beta CDR3 regions from them. The HTBI primer set served for first-round RT-PCR of the TCR CDR3. Each CDR3 protein gets one entry after TCRdb re-called the multiplex PCR reads with MiXCR. The sample shows approximately 400,000 distinct CDR3 sequences, around a quarter of them seen only once. Sequencing used blood. The receptors originated from a man aged 45 to 65 with Graves' hyperthyroidism.

This clonotype was counted many times. J is TRBJ2-3 and V is TRBV2, with D hard to call. Looked up from germline, CDR1 is SNHLY and CDR2 is FYNNEI. The CDR3 consists of 13 residues. V was clipped by 6 bases and J by 0 bases, with 7 bases between them. The CDR3 sequence: CASRLLSTDTQYF. The CDR3 DNA is TGTGCCAGCAGATTACTTAGCACAGATACGCAGTATTTT.

This clonotype was picked up many times. This sequence joins TRBV2 and TRBJ2-7; TRBD1 agrees at 9 bases. The V segment lost 1 base and the J segment 2 bases; nucleotides outside the gene matches: 3. Germline assignment: CDR1 SNHLY and CDR2 FYNNEI. CDR3 length equals 15 residues. The CDR3 bases are TGTGCCAGCAGTGAAGTGGGACAGGGTACCTACGAGCAGTACTTC. Translated, it gives CASSEVGQGTYEQYF.

This clonotype was detected many times. CDR3 sequence: CASSFNRVVNEQFF. The CDR3 DNA reads TGTGCCAGCAGTTTTAACAGGGTAGTCAATGAGCAGTTCTTC. J is TRBJ2-1 and V is TRBV7-8, with D tentatively TRBD1 (6 bases). Germline V lookup: CDR1 SGHVS, CDR2 FQNEAQ. Trimming took 6 bases from V and 6 from J, leaving 15 bases between them. The CDR3 runs to 14 residues.

The chain employs TRBV19 and TRBJ1-2; the match to TRBD1 covers 12 bases. The CDR3 loop spans 16 amino acids. V shed 4 bases and J 6 bases; nucleotides not matched to a gene: 9. CDR1 is LNHDA and CDR2 is SQIVND in the germline V gene (reference sequence). The CDR3: CASSTTGTGGHDGYTF. DNA for the CDR3: TGTGCCAGTAGTACCACCGGGACAGGGGGCCACGATGGCTACACCTTC. Variable domain in full (rest from reference TRBV19 and TRBJ1-2): DGGITQSPKYLFRKEGQNVTLSCEQNLNHDAMYWYRQDPGQGLRLIYYSQIVNDFQKGDIAEGYSVSREKKESFPLTVTSAQKNPTAFYLCASSTTGTGGHDGYTFGSGTRLTVV.

The chain joins TRBV27 to TRBJ1-5; weak D call: TRBD1 (6 bases). From germline, CDR1 is MNHEY and CDR2 SMNVEV (reference sequence). This CDR3 has 15 amino acids. V was shortened by 4 bases and J by 7 bases, with 17 bases between the two germline ends. CDR3 sequence: CASSWAGGAGQPQHF. The CDR3 DNA is TGTGCCAGCAGTTGGGCGGGGGGCGCCGGACAGCCCCAGCATTTT.

This clonotype was counted a few times. V and J are TRBV9 and TRBJ2-7; D perhaps matches TRBD2 (6 bases). In germline, CDR1 is SGDLS, CDR2 YYNGEE. Trimming removed 3 bases at V and 4 bases at J, with 17 bases between. This CDR3 contains 15 residues. CDR3 coding DNA: TGTGCCAGCAGCGCCTCAGGAGGGGCAAGTTACGAGCAGTACTTC. The encoded protein is CASSASGGASYEQYF.

The chain carries TRBV5-1 and TRBJ1-2, with D possibly TRBD1 on 6 matching bases. CDR3 size: 16 residues. V was cut by 0 bases and J by 4 bases, with 16 bases left in between. Germline V gene sequence: CDR1 SGHRS, CDR2 YFSETQ. The CDR3 loop reads CASSLVGGGDGYGYTF. In nucleotides, the CDR3 is TGCGCCAGCAGCTTGGTAGGAGGGGGGGACGGCTATGGCTACACCTTC.

The chain carries TRBV12-3 or TRBV12-4 and TRBJ1-1; TRBD1 is a possible D gene (6 bases). The germline V and J ends were trimmed by 5 bases and 10 bases, with 17 bases remaining between them. CDR3 length: 13 amino acids. DNA of the CDR3: TGTGCCAGCAGTCTCGGACAGCTCTCGGGAGCTTTCTTT. This sequence encodes CASSLGQLSGAFF.